A single sample gave rise to the 10 T cell receptor beta chains below, sequenced in a study of brain T cells in children with intractable seizures. Repertoires were generated with immunoSEQ multiplex PCR, while TCRdb's copy carries only in-frame clones and drops some. The repertoire holds approximately 110,000 clones, with roughly 94% as singletons. This material consisted of peripheral blood, taken at surgery. The receptor set was obtained from a boy under two years old with hemimegalencephaly and intractable seizures.

J is TRBJ1-2 and V is TRBV5-8, with 8 nucleotides matching TRBD1. Trimming removed 3 bases from V and 7 bases from J; junction bases left unmatched: 8. The germline V gene encodes CDR1 SGHTS and CDR2 YDEGEE. The CDR3 length is 14 residues. The CDR3 spells CASSSLRGRGGYTF. The DNA for the CDR3 is TGTGCCAGCAGCTCCCTCAGGGGGCGGGGTGGCTACACCTTC.

The chain has TRBV9 and TRBJ2-1; D unclear. The germline CDR1 and CDR2 sequences are SGDLS and YYNGEE. The V and J ends lost 3 bases and 8 bases respectively, with 9 bases between them. CDR3 length: 12 residues. The CDR3 loop is CASSADLYEQFF. CDR3 DNA: TGTGCCAGCAGCGCGGACCTGTATGAGCAGTTCTTC.

The V and J genes are TRBV29-1 and TRBJ2-1; 10 positions agree with TRBD2. Losses at the gene ends were 6 bases for V and 4 bases for J; bases not matched to a gene: 6. In germline, CDR1 is SQVTM, CDR2 ANQGSEA. CDR3 length: 14 residues. DNA for the CDR3: TGCAGCGTCGCGACTAGCGGGCAGTACAATGAGCAGTTCTTC. It is translated as CSVATSGQYNEQFF.

This chain connects TRBV27 to TRBJ2-7; 13 nucleotides align to TRBD2. CDR1 and CDR2 (germline): MNHEY, SMNVEV (reference sequence). This CDR3 has 15 residues. Trimming took 5 bases from V and 3 from J; bases not matched to a gene: 4. The CDR3 is CASSRTSGGGYEQYF. The CDR3 DNA is TGTGCCAGCAGTCGAACTAGCGGGGGGGGCTACGAGCAGTACTTC.

The chain links TRBV7-2 to TRBJ1-6, with 7 bases matching TRBD1. Germline CDR1 reads SGHTA; CDR2 reads FQGNSA. The CDR3 contains 15 residues. After removal of 3 bases from V and 7 bases from J, the junction contained 6 bases not matched to a gene. CDR3 in amino acids: CASSFRGQPNSPLHF. In DNA form, the CDR3 reads TGTGCCAGCAGCTTTAGGGGGCAGCCCAATTCACCCCTCCACTTT.

The V gene is TRBV5-1, the J gene TRBJ2-3; D may match TRBD1 or TRBD2 (6 bases each). Trimming left V 4 bases short and J 2 bases short, with 23 bases between. Germline lookup yields CDR1 SGHRS and CDR2 YFSETQ. This CDR3 has 18 amino acids. The CDR3 DNA is TGCGCCAGCAGCCTCCTCCCCGCCGGGGGCGTCCACACAGATACGCAGTATTTT. Translation: CASSLLPAGGVHTDTQYF.

The genes are TRBV3-1 (or the pseudogene TRBV3-2) and TRBJ2-3, with D possibly being TRBD1 (6 bases). This CDR3 is built from 12 residues. V was trimmed by 3 bases and J by 10 bases, leaving 11 bases between them. Germline V gene lookup returns CDR1 LGHDT and CDR2 YNNKEL (reference sequence). CDR3 coding DNA: TGTGCCAGCAGCCAGGGGCCAGGGGCGCAGTATTTT. Its protein is CASSQGPGAQYF.

J is TRBJ2-7 and V is TRBV2, with a weak D call TRBD1 (6 bases). Germline values: CDR1 SNHLY, CDR2 FYNNEI. V was cut by 9 bases and J by 1 base, with 13 bases left in between. The length of the CDR3 is 13 residues. The CDR3 here is CASNSGTSYEQYF. DNA for the CDR3: TGTGCCAGTAACTCCGGGACATCCTACGAGCAGTACTTC.

Points on this clone: Relative to the germline gene, one junction end is altered; a read error may explain this. This chain connects TRBV7-9 to TRBJ1-2; D is possibly TRBD1 (5 bases). The CDR3 covers 12 residues. Germline-derived CDR1 and CDR2 are SEHNR and FQNEAQ (reference sequence). The DNA for the CDR3 is TGTGCCAGCAGCTTGGAGGGAGGGACGATGCGGTTC. Amino acid sequence: CASSLEGGTMRF.

The V call is TRBV28, the J call TRBJ2-7; D is uncertain. Trimming removed 6 bases at V and 4 bases at J, with 7 bases between. Germline V gives CDR1 MDHEN, CDR2 SYDVKM. The CDR3 loop spans 11 amino acids. The CDR3 sequence: CASRGWYEQYF. For the CDR3, the DNA is TGTGCCAGCAGGGGGTGGTACGAGCAGTACTTC.